This TCR beta chain was identified in a study of T cell changes during pregnancy in multiple sclerosis. Only in-frame clones appear in the TCRdb table, and some are missing; sequencing was by immunoSEQ multiplex PCR. The sample holds around 70,000 clones; roughly 92% are singletons and the top ten take about 2%. The trim removed 3 bases at V and 7 bases at J, leaving 6 bases unmatched. The germline V gene has CDR1 SGHTA and CDR2 FQGNSA. The CDR3 is 15 amino acids. The material sequenced was peripheral blood, taken in the second trimester of pregnancy. V is TRBV7-2 and J is TRBJ2-7; 13 bases are a match to TRBD2. The receptor comes from a female donor with multiple sclerosis, enrolled in a pregnancy study. The CDR3 sequence: CASSFPATSGGEQYF. The CDR3, as DNA: TGTGCCAGCAGCTTTCCCGCGACTAGCGGGGGGGAGCAGTACTTC.